What follows describes a single T cell receptor (beta chain). Trimming took off 6 bases at V and 2 bases at J, with 16 bases between the two ends. The CDR3 has 15 residues. Germline assignment: CDR1 MNHNY and CDR2 SVGAGI (reference sequence). This sample was included in a study of TIL therapy for anti-PD-1-resistant metastatic lung cancer. The libraries were made with immunoSEQ v3. Here immunoSEQ multiplex PCR was the method, and the copy in TCRdb shows in-frame clones only, minus some. The data show 9,000 to 9,500 clones, with 65% to 80% seen just once and over 10% held by the top ten. Time point denoted: pre-treatment sample, taken before nivolumab and TIL therapy. Most excised metastases sampled were pleural nodules or supraclavicular lymph nodes.

This material consisted of tumor tissue, taken at baseline. The clonotype was recovered from a person aged 25-80 years with non-small cell lung cancer. V is TRBV6-6 and J is TRBJ1-1, with a weak D call TRBD1 (5 bases). CDR3 nucleotide sequence: TGTGCCAGCAGCCGAACCTCGACAGCAAACACTGAAGCTTTCTTT. Residues: CASSRTSTANTEAFF.